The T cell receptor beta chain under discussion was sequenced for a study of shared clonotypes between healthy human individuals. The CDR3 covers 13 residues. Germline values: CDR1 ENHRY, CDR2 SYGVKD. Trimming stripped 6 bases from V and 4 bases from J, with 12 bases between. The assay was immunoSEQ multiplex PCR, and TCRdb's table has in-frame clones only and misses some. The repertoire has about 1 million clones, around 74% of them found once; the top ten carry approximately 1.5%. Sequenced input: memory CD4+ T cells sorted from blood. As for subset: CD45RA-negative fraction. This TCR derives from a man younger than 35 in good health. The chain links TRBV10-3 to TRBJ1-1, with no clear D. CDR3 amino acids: CAISGSPLTEAFF. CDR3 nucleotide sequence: TGTGCCATCAGCGGGTCTCCTCTCACTGAAGCTTTCTTT.